These 2 T cell receptor beta chains came from one sample sequenced in a study of T-cell reconstitution after alpha-beta-depleted transplantation in children (dated by TCRdb to 2016 to 2017). Preparation of the library involved PCR. Sequencer: Illumina HiSeq 2500. To normalize quantification of the TCRbeta repertoire, the TCR libraries were built with molecular barcoding that relied on unique molecular identifiers. TCRdb reprocessed the public reads (quality trimming at Q25 with fastp, clone calling with MiXCR) and kept in-frame beta chains. Records with the same CDR3 protein are collapsed into one entry carrying the most frequent genes and DNA. This sample gives 250,000 or so distinct CDR3 sequences in total; 6.5% to 9% of them show up just once. Almost 6.5% of the sample belongs to the ten largest clones. The sample's treatment or condition, from its label and the paper: allogeneic hematopoietic cell transplantation with graft depleted of TCRalphabeta T cells and CD19 B cells.

Specimen: PBMCs, mostly from graft donor cells, collected 180 days after TCRalphabeta/CD19-depleted stem cell transplant. The receptors shown here come from a male patient aged 5 to 17 who had a stem cell transplant for acute lymphoblastic leukemia, so the T cells may come from the graft donor.

The sample holds many counts of this clonotype. This chain joins TRBV7-6 and TRBJ1-5; no clear D gene. CDR3 size: 13 residues. CDR1 SGHVS and CDR2 FNYEAQ come from the germline V gene. Trimming pared 5 bases from V and 2 bases from J, leaving 7 bases between. In nucleotides, the CDR3 is TGTGCCAGCAGCCCCGAGGGCAATCAGCCCCAGCATTTT. It is translated as CASSPEGNQPQHF.

A note on this clonotype: Given a much more abundant clone one base away, this may be a read error. No conserved phenylalanine or tryptophan ends this CDR3, so it is likely a read error. The chain carries TRBV18 and TRBJ1-1; no definite D call. The CDR3 contains 15 residues. V was shortened by 1 base and J by 3 bases, with 12 bases between the two germline ends. The germline V gene encodes CDR1 KGHSH and CDR2 LQKENI. This CDR3 reads CASSPRGGLDTEAFV. The CDR3 DNA follows: TGTGCCAGCTCACCACGGGGAGGGTTGGACACTGAAGCTTTCGTT.